This T cell receptor beta chain came from a study of read filtering for tumor transcriptome and immune sequencing. Study details: Among patients, 17 to 20 were male and approximately 15 female, aged about 45 to 85 (mean approximately 62).

The library was built from around 400 ng RNA with molecular barcoded adaptors for alpha/delta and beta/gamma chains. TCRdb called the reads again in MiXCR, with one record for every CDR3 protein. The sample consists of tens of thousands of distinct CDR3 sequences, more than 10% of them appearing once. CDR1 DFQATT and CDR2 SNEGSKA come from the germline V gene (reference sequence). CDR3 length equals 15 residues. The V and J ends lost 3 bases and 0 bases, in that order; junction bases with no gene match: 6. Study-wide findings and caveats: The sorted CD138-negative fraction was a mixed bone marrow immune population, not purified T cells.

This clonotype appeared many times. Its antigen is currently unknown. The sequencing sample was made of a population of CD138-negative cells sorted from bone marrow. This sequence was found in a donor over 35 with multiple myeloma. The V gene is TRBV20-1, the J gene TRBJ2-3, with 7 positions matching TRBD2. CDR3 in DNA: TGCAGTGCTAGTTCGGGCGGGAGTAGCACAGATACGCAGTATTTT. It yields the protein CSASSGGSSTDTQYF.